A selection of T cell receptor beta chains follows, all from one sample in a study of blood T cells in healthy people across ages. TCRdb passed the 5' RACE reads through MiXCR, listing each CDR3 protein once. The sample has 800,000 to 900,000 distinct CDR3 sequences; roughly 60% are singletons. The sample taken for sequencing was blood. These receptors originate from a man under 40 in good health. Both conserved end residues are part of each CDR3. Fields, in order: clone size, V gene, D gene, J gene, CDR3 DNA, CDR3 protein. A D gene is named only where the DNA matches it firmly. Rows give clone size only sometimes, using once, few, many, or a class for an expanded clone.

clone size: NA; V gene: TRBV29-1; D gene: NA; J gene: TRBJ1-2; CDR3 DNA: TGCAGCGTTGACAACGGGACACCCTATGGCTACACCTTC; CDR3 protein: CSVDNGTPYGYTF
clone size: NA; V gene: TRBV9; D gene: TRBD2; J gene: TRBJ2-1; CDR3 DNA: TGTGCCAGCAGCCTCGGGACTAGCAACCTCAATGAGCAGTTCTTC; CDR3 protein: CASSLGTSNLNEQFF
clone size: NA; V gene: TRBV9; D gene: NA; J gene: TRBJ1-1; CDR3 DNA: TGTGCCAGCAGCGACCCCCCGGGGACAATCGGGGGGCGCACTGAAGCTTTCTTT; CDR3 protein: CASSDPPGTIGGRTEAFF
clone size: NA; V gene: TRBV27; D gene: NA; J gene: TRBJ2-1; CDR3 DNA: TGTGCCAGCAGTTTGTCTCTGGAGACGTTGTGCTCCTACAATGAGCAGTTCTTC; CDR3 protein: CASSLSLETLCSYNEQFF
clone size: few; V gene: TRBV7-2; D gene: TRBD2; J gene: TRBJ2-3; CDR3 DNA: TGTGCCAGCAGAGAGGGACTAGAAGGAGATACGCAGTATTTT; CDR3 protein: CASREGLEGDTQYF
clone size: NA; V gene: TRBV2; D gene: TRBD1; J gene: TRBJ2-1; CDR3 DNA: TGTGCCATTTACAGGGGATCCTACAATGAGCAGTTCTTC; CDR3 protein: CAIYRGSYNEQFF
clone size: NA; V gene: TRBV7-2; D gene: TRBD2; J gene: TRBJ2-1; CDR3 DNA: TGTGCCAGCAGCGATCTAGCGGGGGGACGCTCCTACAATGAGCAGTTCTTC; CDR3 protein: CASSDLAGGRSYNEQFF
clone size: few; V gene: TRBV29-1; D gene: TRBD1; J gene: TRBJ2-1; CDR3 DNA: TGCAGCGTCGAAGGTGGGGACAGGGTCTACAATGAGCAGTTCTTC; CDR3 protein: CSVEGGDRVYNEQFF
clone size: NA; V gene: TRBV9; D gene: TRBD1; J gene: TRBJ1-4; CDR3 DNA: TGTGCCAGCAGCCCGGGACAGGGGTTCGAAAAACTGTTTTTT; CDR3 protein: CASSPGQGFEKLFF
clone size: once; V gene: TRBV2; D gene: NA; J gene: TRBJ1-2; CDR3 DNA: TGTGCCAGCAGTACCGGAAAGGCCTATGGCTACACCTTC; CDR3 protein: CASSTGKAYGYTF
clone size: NA; V gene: TRBV9; D gene: NA; J gene: TRBJ2-1; CDR3 DNA: TGTGCCAGCAGCGTAGACGGGGAGCTGGGCAGCCTGCAGTTCTTC; CDR3 protein: CASSVDGELGSLQFF
clone size: NA; V gene: TRBV7-9; D gene: NA; J gene: TRBJ2-7; CDR3 DNA: TGTGCCTGGTCCAGGGGCGCGAACTACGAGCAGTACTTC; CDR3 protein: CAWSRGANYEQYF
clone size: NA; V gene: TRBV24-1; D gene: NA; J gene: TRBJ2-1; CDR3 DNA: TGTGCCACCAGTGATGAGGGAACAGTAAAAGACAATGAGCAGTTCTTC; CDR3 protein: CATSDEGTVKDNEQFF
clone size: NA; V gene: TRBV4-3; D gene: TRBD1; J gene: TRBJ2-7; CDR3 DNA: TGCGCCAGCAGCCAAGAGCCAAGGGAAGGGACAGGGGTCCACGAGCAGTACTTC; CDR3 protein: CASSQEPREGTGVHEQYF
clone size: once; V gene: TRBV4-3; D gene: NA; J gene: TRBJ1-6; CDR3 DNA: TGCGCCAGCAGCCAATGGGGAGTAGGTTCACCCCTCCACTTT; CDR3 protein: CASSQWGVGSPLHF
clone size: NA; V gene: TRBV20-1; D gene: NA; J gene: TRBJ2-7; CDR3 DNA: TGCAGTGCTTACTCCGGGGGGCCCTTATACGAGCAGTACTTC; CDR3 protein: CSAYSGGPLYEQYF
clone size: few; V gene: TRBV7-8; D gene: NA; J gene: TRBJ1-2; CDR3 DNA: TGTGCCAGCAGCTTAGATGTAGGGAACTATGGCTACACCTTC; CDR3 protein: CASSLDVGNYGYTF
clone size: NA; V gene: TRBV11-3; D gene: NA; J gene: TRBJ2-1; CDR3 DNA: TGTGCCATTAGCCGCAGCCACAATGAGCAGTTCTTC; CDR3 protein: CAISRSHNEQFF
clone size: NA; V gene: TRBV25-1; D gene: NA; J gene: TRBJ2-5; CDR3 DNA: TGTGCCAGCAGTGATCCGTCCTTCTTCTCCTACAATGAGCAGTACTTC; CDR3 protein: CASSDPSFFSYNEQYF
clone size: NA; V gene: TRBV2; D gene: TRBD1; J gene: TRBJ1-2; CDR3 DNA: TGTGCCAGCAGTGGGGGGGGACAGAACTATGGCTACACCTTC; CDR3 protein: CASSGGGQNYGYTF